This TCR beta chain was found in a study of T cells in Graves' hyperthyroidism and ophthalmopathy. Over 18 months, lack of ophthalmopathy progression marked Graves' hyperthyroidism as stable. The PBMCs were taken from 10 ml of fresh peripheral blood. The germline V gene has CDR1 SQVTM and CDR2 ANQGSEA. The CDR3 runs to 12 residues. Trimming at V came to 6 bases and at J to 4 bases, leaving 6 bases not matched to a gene. TCR beta CDR3 regions were amplified from RNA transcripts. Researchers ran a first-round RT-PCR on the TCR CDR3 using the HTBI primer set. TCRdb passed the multiplex PCR reads through MiXCR, listing each CDR3 protein once. The table shows 200,000 to 250,000 distinct CDR3 sequences, with 15% to 20% occurring only once. This clonotype appeared many times.

Material for sequencing was blood. The chain has TRBV29-1 and TRBJ2-7, with TRBD1 identical over 7 bases. This TCR was recovered from a man in his fifties with Graves' hyperthyroidism. In DNA form, the CDR3 reads TGCAGCGTGGGACAGAGGGGATACGAGCAGTACTTC. This translates into CSVGQRGYEQYF.